The rows below give T cell receptor beta chains drawn from one sample of a study of shared clonotypes between healthy human individuals. Here immunoSEQ multiplex PCR was the method, and the copy in TCRdb shows in-frame clones only, minus some. In the table there are some 1,900,000 clones, about 95% of which are singletons. Sequenced sample: naive CD8+ T cells sorted from blood. The receptor source for this set is a man aged 18 to 30 in good health. The CDR3 runs from the conserved cysteine through the conserved F or W. D genes are given only for firm matches. Some rows have no size entry. The others give once, few or many, or a class for an expanded clone.

-	TRBV27	TRBJ1-5	-	CASSNGGLNQPQHF	TGTGCCAGCAGTAACGGAGGACTCAATCAGCCCCAGCATTTT
-	TRBV9	TRBJ1-6	-	CASSPQDLNSPLHF	TGTGCCAGCAGCCCCCAGGATCTGAATTCACCCCTCCACTTT
TRBD2	TRBV7-8	TRBJ2-7	-	CASSLGVLAGESSYEQYF	TGTGCCAGCAGCTTAGGTGTACTAGCGGGAGAGAGCTCCTACGAGCAGTACTTC
TRBD2	TRBV7-8	TRBJ2-5	-	CASSALAGVETQYF	TGTGCCAGCAGCGCACTAGCGGGAGTGGAGACCCAGTACTTC
-	TRBV7-9	TRBJ1-1	-	CASRHKVGTEAFF	TGTGCCAGCAGGCATAAGGTGGGCACTGAAGCTTTCTTT
TRBD2	TRBV13	TRBJ2-3	-	CASSPGLAGLTDTQYF	TGTGCCAGCAGCCCGGGACTAGCGGGCCTCACAGATACGCAGTATTTT
-	TRBV11-2	TRBJ2-3	-	CATKAASWGTDTQYF	TGTGCCACCAAGGCGGCTAGCTGGGGCACAGATACGCAGTATTTT
-	TRBV5-4	TRBJ1-1	-	CASSLGLDRENTEAFF	TGTGCCAGCAGCTTGGGTTTAGACCGAGAGAACACTGAAGCTTTCTTT
-	TRBV5-1	TRBJ2-2	-	CASSSGHSGSGELFF	TGCGCCAGCAGCTCCGGCCACTCGGGTTCCGGGGAGCTGTTTTTT
-	TRBV7-8	TRBJ2-1	once	CASSLAGLGEVRNEQFF	TGTGCCAGCAGCTTAGCGGGTCTGGGAGAGGTGAGGAATGAGCAGTTCTTC
TRBD2	TRBV7-9	TRBJ2-3	-	CASSSPGGPADTQYF	TGTGCCAGCAGCTCCCCGGGAGGGCCAGCAGATACGCAGTATTTT
-	TRBV6-1	TRBJ1-1	-	CASRAPLNTEAFF	TGTGCCAGCAGGGCCCCACTGAACACTGAAGCTTTCTTT
-	TRBV2	TRBJ2-7	-	CASSAGPAGEQYF	TGTGCCAGCAGTGCAGGACCCGCCGGCGAGCAGTACTTC
-	TRBV11-3	TRBJ2-1	-	CASSSWGGDQGHNEQFF	TGTGCCAGCAGCTCGTGGGGAGGGGACCAGGGGCATAATGAGCAGTTCTTC
TRBD2	TRBV11-2	TRBJ2-3	-	CASSSLAGGEDTQYF	TGTGCCAGCAGCTCGCTAGCGGGGGGGGAAGATACGCAGTATTTT
TRBD2	TRBV29-1	TRBJ2-3	-	CSVLAGVGTDTQYF	TGCAGCGTACTAGCGGGAGTCGGGACAGATACGCAGTATTTT
-	TRBV18	TRBJ2-7	-	CASSPKTSYEQYF	TGTGCCAGCTCACCCAAGACTTCCTACGAGCAGTACTTC
TRBD2	TRBV11-2	TRBJ2-3	-	CASSSGLAGGYGTDTQYF	TGTGCCAGCAGCTCCGGACTAGCGGGAGGATACGGCACAGATACGCAGTATTTT
TRBD1	TRBV7-6	TRBJ2-3	once	CASSFFRAGTGVPDTQYF	TGTGCCAGCAGCTTCTTTAGGGCCGGGACAGGGGTCCCAGATACGCAGTATTTT
-	TRBV6-1	TRBJ2-7	-	CASSEFGTTYEQYF	TGTGCCAGCAGTGAATTCGGGACGACCTACGAGCAGTACTTC
TRBD1	TRBV25-1	TRBJ2-3	-	CASGGDRGSTDTQYF	TGTGCCAGCGGGGGGGACAGGGGGAGCACAGATACGCAGTATTTT
TRBD2	TRBV7-8	TRBJ2-2	once	CASSFGTSGRAENTGELFF	TGTGCCAGCAGCTTCGGGACTAGCGGGAGGGCGGAGAACACCGGGGAGCTGTTTTTT
-	TRBV13	TRBJ2-7	-	CASSLERGLNYEQYF	TGTGCCAGCAGCTTAGAACGAGGACTAAACTACGAGCAGTACTTC
TRBD2	TRBV18	TRBJ2-7	-	CASSPASGTYEQYF	TGTGCCAGCTCACCAGCTAGCGGGACCTACGAGCAGTACTTC
-	TRBV19	TRBJ2-7	-	CASSFRAVAGAYEQYF	TGTGCCAGTAGTTTCCGGGCGGTTGCAGGGGCCTACGAGCAGTACTTC
TRBD1	TRBV7-9	TRBJ1-2	-	CASSLTGQGAYGYTF	TGTGCCAGCAGCTTAACGGGACAGGGGGCCTATGGCTACACCTTC
-	TRBV6-1	TRBJ1-2	-	CASSEVEGAYGYTF	TGTGCCAGCAGTGAAGTTGAGGGCGCTTATGGCTACACCTTC
TRBD1	TRBV6-1	TRBJ2-7	-	CASSSPGQGEDEQYF	TGTGCCAGCAGTAGTCCGGGACAGGGTGAGGACGAGCAGTACTTC
-	TRBV6-5	TRBJ2-7	-	CASSYGTNEQYF	TGTGCCAGCAGTTACGGGACGAACGAGCAGTACTTC
TRBD2	TRBV27	TRBJ2-7	-	CASSTGLAGVNEQYF	TGTGCCAGCAGTACGGGACTAGCGGGAGTTAACGAGCAGTACTTC
-	TRBV19	TRBJ1-2	-	CASSMALGADYGYTF	TGTGCCAGTAGTATGGCTTTGGGGGCAGACTATGGCTACACCTTC
TRBD1	TRBV27	TRBJ1-6	-	CASSLSSGGGSPLHF	TGTGCCAGCAGTTTATCATCAGGGGGGGGTTCACCCCTCCACTTT
-	TRBV7-9	TRBJ1-3	-	CASSPPVQERNTIYF	TGTGCCAGCAGCCCCCCCGTGCAGGAGAGGAACACCATATATTTT
TRBD2	TRBV7-8	TRBJ2-7	-	CASSISGGSSYEQYF	TGTGCCAGCAGCATTAGCGGGGGGAGCTCCTACGAGCAGTACTTC
-	TRBV6-1	TRBJ2-7	-	CASSGHIGYEQYF	TGTGCCAGCAGTGGTCACATCGGGTACGAGCAGTACTTC